These 7 T cell receptor beta chains were sequenced from one sample in a study of T-cell reconstitution after alpha-beta-depleted transplantation in children. Molecular barcoding with unique molecular identifiers was used for the TCRbeta library. MiXCR, run by TCRdb on the PCR reads, gives a single entry per CDR3 protein. The table has about a million distinct CDR3 sequences, about 30% seen once. Sample: PBMCs, mostly from graft donor cells, taken 360 days after TCRalphabeta/CD19-depleted stem cell transplant. The receptor source for this set is a boy in the first two years of life who had a stem cell transplant for SCID, so the T cells may come from the graft donor.

This clonotype turned up a few times. V is TRBV9 and J is TRBJ2-7; 13 positions match TRBD2. V shed 5 bases and J 13 bases; nucleotides not matched to a gene: 15. This CDR3 has 15 residues. CDR1 and CDR2 (germline): SGDLS, YYNGEE. The CDR3 sequence: CASSDPSTSGGPLYF. CDR3 in DNA: TGTGCCAGCAGTGACCCATCGACTAGCGGGGGGCCCCTATACTTC.

This clonotype was counted ten times or more. This chain uses TRBV11-3 with TRBJ2-2; 8 positions match TRBD2. This CDR3 comprises 18 residues. Germline assignment: CDR1 SGHNT and CDR2 YENEEA. With V trimmed by 5 bases and J by 1 base, 12 bases remained unmatched. CDR3 protein: CASSTGLASGWNTGELFF. CDR3 DNA sequence: TGTGCCAGCAGCACAGGGCTCGCTAGCGGGTGGAACACCGGGGAGCTGTTTTTT.

In this sample, this clonotype turned up a few times. The genes are TRBV4-3 and TRBJ2-7; D is possibly TRBD1 or TRBD2 (5 bases each). V was trimmed by 0 bases and J by 6 bases, leaving 9 bases between them. The CDR3 sequence is 13 residues long. Germline V gives CDR1 LGHNA, CDR2 YSLEER. CDR3 sequence reads: CASSQETRGEQYF. Here the CDR3 DNA reads TGCGCCAGCAGCCAAGAGACGAGGGGCGAGCAGTACTTC.

V and J are TRBV4-1 and TRBJ1-2; a possible D gene is TRBD1 (5 bases). The CDR3 has 15 residues. With 0 bases removed from V and 5 bases from J, the gap between germline ends came to 13 bases. Germline V gene lookup returns CDR1 MGHRA and CDR2 YSYEKL. CDR3 sequence reads: CASSQEMGRLYGYTF. In DNA, the CDR3 is TGCGCCAGCAGCCAAGAGATGGGACGCCTTTATGGCTACACCTTC.

V is TRBV3-1 and J is TRBJ2-7; D is unclear. The ends were cut back, 1 base at V and 4 bases at J, with 11 bases in the middle. The germline V gene has CDR1 LGHDT and CDR2 YNNKEL (reference sequence). The CDR3 length is 14 residues. The CDR3 nucleotides are TGTGCCAGCAGCCAAGGAGGCGCGCTGTACGAGCAGTACTTC. Amino acids: CASSQGGALYEQYF.

This clonotype occurred a few times. The chain links TRBV4-1 to TRBJ2-1; 8 nucleotides line up with TRBD2. Germline CDR1 is MGHRA and CDR2 is YSYEKL. Trimming cost V 4 bases and J 4 bases; bases outside gene matches: 9. The CDR3 consists of 16 residues. The CDR3 nucleotides are TGCGCCAGCAGCCCCGAAGGACTAGCTGGGTACAATGAGCAGTTCTTC. This encodes CASSPEGLAGYNEQFF.

The chain is built from TRBV4-1 and TRBJ1-1; TRBD1 agrees at 8 bases. The CDR3 sequence is 14 residues long. V shed 1 base and J 5 bases; nucleotides not matched to a gene: 3. The germline CDR1 and CDR2 sequences are MGHRA and YSYEKL. CDR3 protein: CASSQGTGWTEAFF. Written as DNA, the CDR3 is TGCGCCAGCAGCCAAGGGACAGGGTGGACTGAAGCTTTCTTT.